This T cell receptor beta chain was sequenced for a study of T cells in Graves' hyperthyroidism and ophthalmopathy. The CDR3 sequence is 17 residues long. CDR1 and CDR2 (germline): SGHTA, FQGNSA. The germline V and J ends were trimmed by 2 bases and 0 bases, with 14 bases remaining between them. RNA transcripts were the template for amplifying TCR beta CDR3 regions. During a first-round RT-PCR of the TCR CDR3, the HTBI primer set was used. One entry per CDR3 protein, called by TCRdb with MiXCR from the multiplex PCR reads. The sample contains hundreds of thousands of distinct CDR3 sequences, about 15% of which appear only once.

Sequenced sample: blood. The clonotype comes from a woman aged 40-49 years with Graves' hyperthyroidism. This chain links TRBV7-2 with TRBJ1-5; D is perhaps TRBD1 (5 bases). The CDR3, as DNA: TGTGCCAGCAGCTTATGGGGCGGAACTTATAGCAATCAGCCCCAGCATTTT. Translated, it gives CASSLWGGTYSNQPQHF.